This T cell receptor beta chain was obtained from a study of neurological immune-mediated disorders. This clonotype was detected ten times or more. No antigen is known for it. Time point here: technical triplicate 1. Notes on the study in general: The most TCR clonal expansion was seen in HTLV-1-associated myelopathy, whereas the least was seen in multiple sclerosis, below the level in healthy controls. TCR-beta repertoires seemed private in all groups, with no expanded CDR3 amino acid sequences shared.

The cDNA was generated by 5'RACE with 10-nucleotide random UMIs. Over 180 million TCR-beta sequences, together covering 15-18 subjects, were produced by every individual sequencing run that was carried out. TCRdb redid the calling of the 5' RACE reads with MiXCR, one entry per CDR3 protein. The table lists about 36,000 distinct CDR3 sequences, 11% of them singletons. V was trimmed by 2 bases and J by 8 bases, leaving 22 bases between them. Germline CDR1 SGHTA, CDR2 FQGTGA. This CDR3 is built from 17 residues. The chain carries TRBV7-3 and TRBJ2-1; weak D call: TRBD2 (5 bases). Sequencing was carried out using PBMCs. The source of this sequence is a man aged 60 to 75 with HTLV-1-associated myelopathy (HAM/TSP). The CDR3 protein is CASSLGFGLDGGDEQFF. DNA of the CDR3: TGTGCCAGCAGCTTAGGGTTCGGGCTGGACGGAGGAGATGAGCAGTTCTTC. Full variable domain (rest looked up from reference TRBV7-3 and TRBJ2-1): GAGVSQTPSNKVTEKGKYVELRCDPISGHTALYWYRQSLGQGPEFLIYFQGTGAADDSGLPNDRFFAVRPEGSVSTLKIQRTERGDSAVYLCASSLGFGLDGGDEQFFGPGTRLTVL.